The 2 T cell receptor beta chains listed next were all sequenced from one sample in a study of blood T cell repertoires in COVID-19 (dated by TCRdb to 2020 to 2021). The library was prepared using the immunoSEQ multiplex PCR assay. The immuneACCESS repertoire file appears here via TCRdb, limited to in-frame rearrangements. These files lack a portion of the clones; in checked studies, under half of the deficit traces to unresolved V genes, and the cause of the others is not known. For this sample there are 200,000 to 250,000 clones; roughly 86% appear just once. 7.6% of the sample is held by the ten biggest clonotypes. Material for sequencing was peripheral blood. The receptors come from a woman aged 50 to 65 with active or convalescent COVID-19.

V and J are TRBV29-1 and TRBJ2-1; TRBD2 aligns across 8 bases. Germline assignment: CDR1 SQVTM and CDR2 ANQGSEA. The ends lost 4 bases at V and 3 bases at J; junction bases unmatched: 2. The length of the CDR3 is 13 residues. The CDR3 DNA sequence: TGCAGCGTTGGTAGCGGGATCTACAATGAGCAGTTCTTC. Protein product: CSVGSGIYNEQFF.

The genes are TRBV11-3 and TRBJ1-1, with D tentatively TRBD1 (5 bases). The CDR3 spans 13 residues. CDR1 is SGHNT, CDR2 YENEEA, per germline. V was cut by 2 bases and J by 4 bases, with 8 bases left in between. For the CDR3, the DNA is TGTGCCAGCAGCTTATATAGGGGCACTGAAGCTTTCTTT. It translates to CASSLYRGTEAFF.